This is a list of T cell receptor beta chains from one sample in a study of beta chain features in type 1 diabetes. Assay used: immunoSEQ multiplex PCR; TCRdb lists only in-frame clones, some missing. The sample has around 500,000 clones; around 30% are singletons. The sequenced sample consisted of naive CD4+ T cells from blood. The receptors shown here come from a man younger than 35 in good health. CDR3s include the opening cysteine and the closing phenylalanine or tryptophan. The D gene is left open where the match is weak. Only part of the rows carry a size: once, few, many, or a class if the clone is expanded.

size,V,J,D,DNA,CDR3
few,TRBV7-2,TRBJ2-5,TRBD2,TGTGCCAGCAGCTTGGGAGGGACCAACTCTGGCGGGACCCAGTACTTC,CASSLGGTNSGGTQYF
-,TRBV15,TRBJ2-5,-,TGTGCCACCAGCAGAGATGTTGGGGGGGCGAAGGAGACCCAGTACTTC,CATSRDVGGAKETQYF
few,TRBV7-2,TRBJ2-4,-,TGTGCCAGCAGCTTAGCCGCAGTTCAGGGGAACATTCAGTACTTC,CASSLAAVQGNIQYF
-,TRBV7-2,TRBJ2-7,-,TGTGCCAGCTCACGTTGGGGCGAGGGGGAGCAGTACTTC,CASSRWGEGEQYF
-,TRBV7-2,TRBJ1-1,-,TGTGCCAGCAGCGTCGACGGGTCCCAGTTCACTGAAGCTTTCTTT,CASSVDGSQFTEAFF
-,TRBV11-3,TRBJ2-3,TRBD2,TGTGCCAGCAGCCCCGGGGGGGCAGATACGCAGTATTTT,CASSPGGADTQYF
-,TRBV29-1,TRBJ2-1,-,TGCAGCGTTAGCGAGCGAGACCTCTACAATGAGCAGTTCTTC,CSVSERDLYNEQFF
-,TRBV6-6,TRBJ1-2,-,TGTGCCAGCGGAAGGGGCACGAACTATGGCTACACCTTC,CASGRGTNYGYTF
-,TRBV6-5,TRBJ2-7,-,TGTGCCAGCAGACCCTCCGGTAGCTCCTACGAGCAGTACTTC,CASRPSGSSYEQYF
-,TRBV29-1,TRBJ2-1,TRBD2,TGCAGCGTTGAGCTCGCGGGAGGGCCCTATGAGCAGTTCTTC,CSVELAGGPYEQFF
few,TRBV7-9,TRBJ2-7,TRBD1,TGTGCCAGCAGAAGACAGGGTTCACCCTACGAGCAGTACTTC,CASRRQGSPYEQYF
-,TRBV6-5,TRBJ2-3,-,TGTGCCAGCATGGAACGGAGCACAGATACGCAGTATTTT,CASMERSTDTQYF
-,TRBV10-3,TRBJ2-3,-,TGTGCCATCATGGGGAGCACAGATACGCAGTATTTT,CAIMGSTDTQYF
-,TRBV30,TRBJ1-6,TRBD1,TGTGCCTGGAGTGAGGGGGCGCCGCTACCCCTCCACTTT,CAWSEGAPLPLHF
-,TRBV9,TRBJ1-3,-,TGTGCCAGCAGCGTTAGTTCCCCTGGAAACACCATATATTTT,CASSVSSPGNTIYF